This T cell receptor beta chain appears in the sequencing data of a study of blood T cells in healthy people across ages. CDR1 SGHTA and CDR2 FQGNSA come from the germline V gene. V was clipped by 5 bases and J by 7 bases, with 18 bases between them. CDR3 length: 15 amino acids. Combining a sample-barcoded 5' primer with a J-beta primer mix, a second PCR ran for roughly 7 to 12 cycles. TCRdb redid the calling of the 5' RACE reads with MiXCR, one entry per CDR3 protein. Of about 570,000 distinct CDR3 sequences listed, 25% to 30% were seen once; the top ten hold less than 20%. This clonotype was counted between two and nine times.

This receptor was taken from a woman in her sixties or seventies in good health. The chain carries TRBV7-2 and TRBJ1-5; possibly TRBD1 for D (5 bases). The sequenced sample was blood. CDR3 region: CASSAQGRINQPQHF. The CDR3 region has the DNA TGTGCCAGCAGCGCCCAGGGCAGAATAAACCAGCCCCAGCATTTT.